This record concerns one T cell receptor (beta chain) sequence. CDR3 length equals 14 residues. V was pared by 8 bases and J by 8 bases, with 8 bases of the junction left unmatched. Per germline, CDR1 LGHDT and CDR2 YNNKEL (reference sequence). This specimen belongs to a study of blood T cell repertoires in COVID-19. Looking at the study overall: The cDNA or gDNA used as material had been derived from T cells, B-cell-depleted T cells, or PBMCs.

In the source study's methods: Reference gene primers were amplified, and this amplification served to estimate nucleated cell counts. Here immunoSEQ multiplex PCR was the method, and the copy in TCRdb shows in-frame clones only, minus some. V, J and clone size are taken as reported in that table, and D and trimming were inferred from the DNA itself. The sample lists about 98,000 clones, approximately 86% seen once, with around 10% in the top ten. The rearrangement uses TRBV3-1 (or the pseudogene TRBV3-2) and TRBJ2-1; 11 nucleotides align to TRBD2. The sequence was obtained from a man in his forties or fifties with acute or convalescent COVID-19. The sequencing input was peripheral blood. CDR3 loop: CASSTSGDIYEQFF. The CDR3 region has the DNA TGTGCCAGCTCGACTAGCGGGGACATCTATGAGCAGTTCTTC.